These T cell receptor beta chains were read from a single sample in a study of T-cell memory formation after mild COVID-19. TCRdb called the 5' RACE reads again in MiXCR, with one record for every CDR3 protein. The sample contains roughly 320,000 distinct CDR3 sequences, under 30% of which appear only once. Sequenced sample: PBMCs or a T cell subset sorted from them (not recorded which). The source is an adult woman who had mild COVID-19 (a few samples of this study predate the infection). Cell type and time point are not known. Both conserved end residues are part of each CDR3. The D gene is left open where the match is weak. Part of the rows lack a size; the others show once, few, many or a class for expanded clones.

J | D | size | V | DNA | CDR3
TRBJ2-5 | NA | NA | TRBV15 | TGTGCCACCAGCAGTGAGAGGACAGTCCAAGAGACCCAGTACTTC | CATSSERTVQETQYF
TRBJ2-1 | NA | few | TRBV9 | TGTGCCAGCAGCGTAACAGACACCGAGCAGTTCTTC | CASSVTDTEQFF
TRBJ2-5 | TRBD2 | NA | TRBV30 | TGTGCCTGGAGGAAGGGGCTAGCGGGGGAGACCCAGTACTTC | CAWRKGLAGETQYF
TRBJ2-7 | TRBD2 | few | TRBV12-3/TRBV12-4 | TGTGCCAGCAGTTCAAGGACTAGCGGGGGCTACGAGCAGTACTTC | CASSSRTSGGYEQYF
TRBJ2-3 | TRBD1 | few | TRBV7-9 | TGTGCCAGCAGCACACCGACAGGGGGGACAGATACGCAGTATTTT | CASSTPTGGTDTQYF
TRBJ1-3 | NA | few | TRBV4-3 | TGCGCCAGCAGCCAAGATTGGCCAGCCGGAAACACCATATATTTT | CASSQDWPAGNTIYF
TRBJ2-3 | NA | NA | TRBV6-5 | TGTGCCAGCAGCCGGACATATAGCACAGATACGCAGTATTTT | CASSRTYSTDTQYF
TRBJ1-1 | TRBD1 | few | TRBV20-1 | TGCAGTGCTAGTCCGAGGACAGGCGGGCGCACTGAAGCTTTCTTT | CSASPRTGGRTEAFF
TRBJ2-5 | TRBD1 | NA | TRBV9 | TGTGCCAGCAGCGTGGGCAGGGGGCATCAAGAGACCCAGTACTTC | CASSVGRGHQETQYF
TRBJ2-3 | NA | few | TRBV20-1 | TGCAGTGCCCCTTATAGCAGAACCACAGATACGCAGTATTTT | CSAPYSRTTDTQYF
TRBJ1-4 | NA | NA | TRBV15 | TGTGCCACCAGCAGAGGGGCAGGCGAAAAACTGTTTTTT | CATSRGAGEKLFF
TRBJ2-3 | TRBD2 | NA | TRBV7-9 | TGTGCCAGCAGCTCGACTAGCCGCACAGATACGCAGTATTTT | CASSSTSRTDTQYF
TRBJ2-7 | TRBD2 | few | TRBV6-2/TRBV6-3 | TGTGCCAGCAGTTACCGGCTAGCGGGATCCTACGAGCAGTACTTC | CASSYRLAGSYEQYF
TRBJ1-5 | NA | many | TRBV9 | TGTGCCAGCAGCGTAGACGGGGCCGGTCAGCCCCAGCATTTT | CASSVDGAGQPQHF
TRBJ1-1 | TRBD1 | many | TRBV4-3 | TGCGCCAGCAGCCATCAGGGGGAGAACACTGAAGCTTTCTTT | CASSHQGENTEAFF
TRBJ2-7 | TRBD1 | many | TRBV12-3/TRBV12-4 | TGTGCCAGCAGCACCGGGACAGTCTACGAGCAGTACTTC | CASSTGTVYEQYF
TRBJ1-1 | NA | NA | TRBV7-2 | TGTGCCAGCAGCCTTAGAAGAACTGATTATGAAGCTTTCTTT | CASSLRRTDYEAFF
TRBJ1-2 | NA | NA | TRBV6-2/TRBV6-3 | TGTGCCAGCAGACCCCATCAGGGGCTAAGTTATGGCTACACCTTC | CASRPHQGLSYGYTF
TRBJ2-7 | NA | NA | TRBV6-1 | TGTGCCAGCAGCGAAGCGGAGACCTACGAGCAGTACTTC | CASSEAETYEQYF
TRBJ2-3 | NA | few | TRBV29-1 | TGCAGCGTTGACCGTTCCTACACAGATACGCAGTATTTT | CSVDRSYTDTQYF
TRBJ2-3 | TRBD2 | many | TRBV2 | TGTGCCAGCAGTGAGGGGATAGCGGGAGGACCAGATACGCAGTATTTT | CASSEGIAGGPDTQYF
TRBJ1-3 | TRBD1 | NA | TRBV4-1 | TGCGCCAGCAGCCAGTCACAGGGGTTCTCTGGAAACACCATATATTTT | CASSQSQGFSGNTIYF
TRBJ1-1 | NA | NA | TRBV5-1 | TGCGCCAGCAGCTTGTGGCAGCCCGAGGAAGCTTTCTTT | CASSLWQPEEAFF
TRBJ2-7 | TRBD2 | many | TRBV5-1 | TGCGCCAGCAGCTTGGCTAGCGGTTCCTACGAGCAGTACTTC | CASSLASGSYEQYF